This TCR beta chain appears in the sequencing data of a study of blood T cell repertoires in COVID-19. Sequencing was performed with immunoSEQ multiplex PCR; in TCRdb, only in-frame clones are kept and a portion is missing. The table lists about 130,000 clones, roughly 83% of them singletons, with around 5% in the top ten. This CDR3 spans 14 amino acids. The germline V gene has CDR1 SGHDT and CDR2 YYEEEE. V was shortened by 0 bases and J by 3 bases, with 9 bases between the two germline ends. Seattle participants joined during active infection and were tracked over time. The sample was peripheral blood. This clonotype originated in a woman in her seventies with COVID-19, enrolled during active disease. The chain links TRBV5-6 to TRBJ2-5; tentatively, D is TRBD2 (6 bases). The CDR3 here is CASSLGGVEETQYF. In DNA form, the CDR3 reads TGTGCCAGCAGCTTGGGCGGGGTAGAAGAGACCCAGTACTTC.